The 14 T cell receptor beta chains below all came from one sample that was sequenced in a study of identical twins. TCRdb passed the 5' RACE reads through MiXCR, listing each CDR3 protein once. The sample gives approximately 550,000 distinct CDR3 sequences, approximately 20% of which show up once; 0.48% is in the top ten. These sequences were also reported in another study, on yellow fever vaccine responses in identical twins.

What was sequenced was CD4+ T cells sorted from blood. These receptor sequences come from a woman aged 18 to 35 in good health.

This clonotype has just one count. The V gene is TRBV7-9, the J gene TRBJ2-2; perhaps TRBD2 as D (6 bases). The CDR3 contains 14 residues. Trimming took 3 bases from V and 4 from J, leaving 9 bases between them. Per germline, CDR1 SEHNR and CDR2 FQNEAQ (reference sequence). CDR3 residues: CASSLKEGTGELFF. DNA of the CDR3: TGTGCCAGCAGCTTGAAGGAGGGCACCGGGGAGCTGTTTTTT.

The chain joins TRBV3-1 to TRBJ2-1; D is perhaps TRBD1 or TRBD2 (5 bases each). Trimming left V 5 bases short and J 7 bases short, with 24 bases between. Germline-derived CDR1 and CDR2 are LGHDT and YNNKEL (reference sequence). CDR3 size: 17 residues. The CDR3 DNA sequence: TGTGCCAGCAGCACCCCACCCGGGCATCCGGGACCGAATGAGCAGTTCTTC. Translation gives CASSTPPGHPGPNEQFF.

The gene calls are TRBV20-1 and TRBJ2-1; TRBD1 or TRBD2 may be the D gene (5 bases each). CDR3 length: 15 amino acids. Germline CDR1 DFQATT, CDR2 SNEGSKA (reference sequence). Trimming pared 1 base from V and 5 bases from J, leaving 15 bases between. CDR3 sequence: CSARGAGGSHNEQFF. CDR3 DNA sequence: TGCAGTGCTAGAGGAGCTGGGGGTTCCCACAATGAGCAGTTCTTC.

This clonotype was counted only a few times. The chain couples TRBV4-1 to TRBJ2-3, with 7 bases fitting TRBD2. The germline V gene has CDR1 MGHRA and CDR2 YSYEKL. V was pared by 1 base and J by 1 base, with 8 bases of the junction left unmatched. The CDR3 length is 17 residues. The CDR3 reads CASSQVGRERGTDTQYF. Written as DNA, the CDR3 is TGCGCCAGCAGCCAAGTCGGGCGGGAGAGGGGCACAGATACGCAGTATTTT.

This clonotype was seen more than once but under ten times. The chain recombines TRBV6-2 or TRBV6-3 with TRBJ2-4; a possible D gene is TRBD1 (6 bases). Looked up from germline, CDR1 is MNHEY and CDR2 is SVGEGT. V shed 8 bases and J shed 2 bases, with 22 bases lying between them. The CDR3 is made up of 17 amino acids. This CDR3 is CASGRPPGQFPKNIQYF. CDR3 in DNA: TGTGCCAGCGGCCGGCCTCCGGGACAATTCCCCAAAAACATTCAGTACTTC.

V is TRBV19 and J is TRBJ2-1; D uncertain. The V gene lost 5 bases and the J gene lost 4 bases, with 6 bases spanning the gap. CDR1 and CDR2 from the germline V gene are LNHDA and SQIVND (reference sequence). The length of the CDR3 is 12 residues. The CDR3 protein is CASSPKYNEQFF. DNA for the CDR3: TGTGCCAGTAGTCCGAAGTACAATGAGCAGTTCTTC.

The chain joins TRBV12-3 or TRBV12-4 to TRBJ2-2; TRBD2 aligns across 12 bases. The CDR3 consists of 17 residues. The junction had 5 bases not matched to a gene; V was cut back by 2 bases and J by 4 bases. The CDR3 here is CASSLRLAGGSTGELFF. For the CDR3, the DNA is TGTGCCAGCAGTTTAAGGCTAGCGGGAGGGTCCACCGGGGAGCTGTTTTTT.

In its sample, this clonotype was seen a few times. The chain joins TRBV2 to TRBJ2-7; TRBD2 aligns across 9 bases. The CDR3 runs 16 residues. Germline CDR1 is SNHLY and CDR2 is FYNNEI. The J segment lost 2 bases and the V segment lost 10 bases, leaving 15 bases of the junction unmatched. This CDR3 reads CAIGGLPSGMTYEQYF. DNA of the CDR3: TGTGCCATTGGGGGGCTTCCTAGCGGGATGACCTACGAGCAGTACTTC.

The CDR3 region is CPQGGRTDTQYF. CDR3 nucleotide sequence: TGTCCACAAGGGGGTAGGACAGATACGCAGTATTTT. This sequence joins TRBV7-9 and TRBJ2-3; D may be TRBD1 (6 bases). Germline-derived CDR1 and CDR2 are SEHNR and FQNEAQ (reference sequence). CDR3 length: 12 residues. The variable domain in full, with the rest retrieved from reference TRBV7-9 and TRBJ2-3, is DTGVSQNPRHKITKRGQNVTFRCDPISEHNRLYWYRQTLGQGPEFLTYFQNEAQLEKSRLLSDRFSAERPKGSFSTLEIQRTEQGDSAMYLCPQGGRTDTQYFGPGTRLTVL.

This chain connects TRBV29-1 to TRBJ2-1; D is perhaps TRBD2 (5 bases). V was cut by 4 bases and J by 6 bases, with 13 bases left in between. CDR1 and CDR2 (germline): SQVTM, ANQGSEA. This CDR3 region has 13 residues. The CDR3 spells CSVVGEGINEQFF. The CDR3 DNA reads TGCAGCGTTGTCGGGGAAGGGATCAATGAGCAGTTCTTC.

The chain carries TRBV7-3 and TRBJ2-1; the match to TRBD2 covers 7 bases. The germline gives CDR1 SGHTA, CDR2 FQGTGA. This CDR3 region has 14 residues. The V gene end was trimmed by 3 bases and the J gene end by 5 bases; junction bases not matched to a gene: 4. This CDR3 reads CASSFEAGHNEQFF. The CDR3 DNA follows: TGTGCCAGCAGCTTTGAAGCGGGACACAATGAGCAGTTCTTC.

This clonotype was detected only a few times. The gene calls are TRBV7-8 and TRBJ2-2; no firm D call. The germline V gene encodes CDR1 SGHVS and CDR2 FQNEAQ. The V and J ends lost 7 bases and 0 bases respectively, with 12 bases between them. The CDR3 has 15 amino acids. The CDR3 DNA is TGTGCCAGCAAGATGGACCCTGCGAACACCGGGGAGCTGTTTTTT. Amino acids: CASKMDPANTGELFF.

This clonotype was recorded once. The rearrangement links TRBV6-2 or TRBV6-3 to TRBJ2-7, with no clear D. Germline V gene lookup returns CDR1 MNHEY and CDR2 SVGEGT. The CDR3 is made up of 12 amino acids. The V gene lost 0 bases and the J gene lost 4 bases, with 4 bases spanning the gap. Here the CDR3 reads CASSYSRYEQYV. For the CDR3, the DNA is TGTGCCAGCAGTTACTCCAGATACGAGCAGTACGTC.

The CDR3 protein is CASSYSSTVGNQPQHF. The CDR3 DNA follows: TGTGCCAGCAGTTACTCGAGTACTGTGGGCAATCAGCCCCAGCATTTT. The V call is TRBV6-2 or TRBV6-3, the J call TRBJ1-5, with no clear D. Looked up from germline, CDR1 is MNHEY and CDR2 is SVGEGT. This CDR3 comprises 16 residues. Trimming stripped 0 bases from V and 2 bases from J, with 11 bases between.